These 21 T cell receptor beta chains were all obtained from the same sample, sequenced in a study of blood T cell repertoires in COVID-19. The assay was immunoSEQ multiplex PCR, and TCRdb's table has in-frame clones only and misses some. Altogether some 14,000 clones are present, about 88% being singletons, with the ten largest covering roughly 52%. Sequencing was performed on peripheral blood. All receptors derive from a man between 60 and 75 years old with acute or convalescent COVID-19.

J is TRBJ1-1 and V is TRBV7-3, with D possibly TRBD1 on 5 matching bases. The length of the CDR3 is 13 residues. Between the trimmed V and J ends, which lost 5 bases and 1 base, there was a span of 8 bases. The germline gives CDR1 SGHTA, CDR2 FQGTGA. CDR3 bases: TGTGCCAGCAGCCGGACACCGAACACTGAAGCTTTCTTT. As protein: CASSRTPNTEAFF.

V is TRBV18 and J is TRBJ2-2, with D perhaps matching TRBD2 (6 bases). With 0 bases removed from V and 1 base from J, the gap between germline ends came to 6 bases. The length of the CDR3 is 15 residues. Germline loops: CDR1 KGHSH, CDR2 LQKENI. The CDR3 loop reads CASSPPGGNTGELFF. Written as DNA, the CDR3 is TGTGCCAGCTCACCACCGGGAGGGAACACCGGGGAGCTGTTTTTT. Looking up the rest from reference TRBV18 and TRBJ2-2 gives the full variable domain: NAGVMQNPRHLVRRRGQEARLRCSPMKGHSHVYWYRQLPEEGLKFMVYLQKENIIDESGMPKERFSAEFPKEGPSILRIQQVVRGDSAAYFCASSPPGGNTGELFFGEGSRLTVL.

The sample holds one count of this clone. This rearrangement joins TRBV9 to TRBJ2-3, with 10 nucleotides matching TRBD2. This CDR3 has 16 residues. The J segment lost 3 bases and the V segment lost 1 base, leaving 5 bases of the junction unmatched. The germline V gene encodes CDR1 SGDLS and CDR2 YYNGEE. CDR3 amino acids: CASSVWASGRTDTQYF. The DNA of the CDR3 is TGTGCCAGCAGCGTATGGGCTAGCGGGAGAACAGATACGCAGTATTTT.

The chain is built from TRBV6-5 and TRBJ1-1; no firm D call. V was cut by 2 bases and J by 1 base, with 5 bases left in between. Per the germline V gene, CDR1 is MNHEY and CDR2 is SVGAGI. The CDR3 length is 13 residues. CDR3 DNA: TGTGCCAGCAGTTACGCAGAGAACACTGAAGCTTTCTTT. Its protein product is CASSYAENTEAFF.

This clone was detected once. The rearrangement joins TRBV2 to TRBJ2-3; 7 nucleotides line up with TRBD1. The CDR3 is 14 residues long. J gave up 4 bases and V 10 bases, and 11 bases lay outside the gene matches. Germline CDR1 reads SNHLY; CDR2 reads FYNNEI. The CDR3 bases are TGTGCCACCGCGGACAGGACCCTCGCAGATACGCAGTATTTT. As protein: CATADRTLADTQYF.

The sample holds a few counts of this clone. This chain joins TRBV25-1 and TRBJ1-5; TRBD1 matches 7 bases. Germline CDR1 is MGHDK and CDR2 is SYGVNS. The length of the CDR3 is 14 residues. Trimming cost V 5 bases and J 1 base; bases outside gene matches: 2. The DNA of the CDR3 is TGTGCCAGCAGTACGACAGGGAGCAATCAGCCCCAGCATTTT. Translation gives CASSTTGSNQPQHF. The variable domain in full, with the rest retrieved from reference TRBV25-1 and TRBJ1-5, is EADIYQTPRYLVIGTGKKITLECSQTMGHDKMYWYQQDPGMELHLIHYSYGVNSTEKGDLSSESTVSRIRTEHFPLTLESARPSHTSQYLCASSTTGSNQPQHFGDGTRLSIL.

The chain links TRBV10-2 to TRBJ2-7, with a weak D call TRBD1 (6 bases). Trimming cost V 2 bases and J 2 bases, with 25 bases left between them. The CDR3 spans 19 residues. Germline assignment: CDR1 WSHSY and CDR2 SAAADI. The CDR3 nucleotides are TGCGCCAGCAGTGAGCCTTTGTTTTTGGGGGCAGGGGTGCCCTACGAGCAGTACTTC. It specifies CASSEPLFLGAGVPYEQYF.

This chain connects TRBV15 to TRBJ2-1; no clear D. The CDR3 has 15 amino acids. Trimming left V 1 base short and J 0 bases short, with 7 bases between. CDR1 is LNHNV, CDR2 YYDKDF, per germline (reference sequence). This CDR3 reads CATSRGGASYNEQFF. CDR3 DNA sequence: TGTGCCACCAGCAGAGGTGGAGCCTCCTACAATGAGCAGTTCTTC.

In this sample, this clone turned up once. The chain combines TRBV7-2 with TRBJ1-2, with no clear D. The CDR3 runs to 13 residues. Trimming pared 0 bases from V and 6 bases from J, leaving 8 bases between. Per the germline V gene, CDR1 is SGHTA and CDR2 is FQGNSA. The CDR3 reads CASSLALRDGYTF. CDR3 bases: TGTGCCAGCAGCTTAGCATTGAGGGATGGCTACACCTTC.

The chain carries TRBV7-2 and TRBJ2-7; the match to TRBD2 covers 8 bases. This CDR3 region has 15 residues. After removal of 5 bases from V and 2 bases from J, the junction contained 8 bases not matched to a gene. CDR1 SGHTA and CDR2 FQGNSA come from the germline V gene. Here the CDR3 reads CASSTRKGLAYEQYF. The CDR3 region has the DNA TGTGCCAGCAGCACCCGTAAGGGACTAGCCTACGAGCAGTACTTC.

The chain uses TRBV11-2 and TRBJ1-5; TRBD1 aligns across 11 bases. Germline loops: CDR1 SGHAT, CDR2 FQNNGV. The CDR3 is 15 amino acids. The J segment lost 6 bases and the V segment lost 3 bases, leaving 4 bases of the junction unmatched. DNA of the CDR3: TGTGCCAGCAGCTTGGGACAGGGGGATTTTCAGCCCCAGCATTTT. As protein: CASSLGQGDFQPQHF.

The V and J genes are TRBV5-4 and TRBJ2-7, with 11 bases lining up with TRBD2. Germline V gives CDR1 SGHNT, CDR2 YYREEE (reference sequence). The V and J ends lost 0 bases and 4 bases, in that order; junction bases with no gene match: 9. This CDR3 contains 17 residues. CDR3 protein: CASSLGLAGGLRYEQYF. In DNA form, the CDR3 reads TGTGCCAGCAGCTTGGGGCTAGCGGGGGGTCTTAGGTACGAGCAGTACTTC.

The V gene is TRBV5-1, the J gene TRBJ1-5, with a possible D match to TRBD1 (5 bases). The V gene's germline CDR1 is SGHRS and CDR2 YFSETQ. The CDR3 loop spans 15 amino acids. Trimming removed 0 bases at V and 4 bases at J, with 11 bases between. CDR3 protein: CASSLAGDFNQPQHF. The CDR3 DNA is TGCGCCAGCAGCTTGGCGGGGGACTTTAATCAGCCCCAGCATTTT.

V gene TRBV19 combines with J gene TRBJ2-5; D might be TRBD2 (6 bases). The V gene's germline CDR1 is LNHDA and CDR2 SQIVND (reference sequence). Trimming shortened V by 3 bases and J by 5 bases, and 16 bases separated the two germline ends. This CDR3 has 15 amino acids. The CDR3 DNA reads as TGTGCCAGTAGTATCGGGACTGCGGGGTGGGAGACCCAGTACTTC. Translating it yields CASSIGTAGWETQYF.

The V and J genes are TRBV5-4 and TRBJ1-4, with 7 bases aligning to TRBD1. Germline CDR1 SGHNT, CDR2 YYREEE (reference sequence). Trimming removed 3 bases from V and 5 bases from J; junction bases left unmatched: 4. This CDR3 has 14 residues. The CDR3 spells CASSSGQTNEKLFF. CDR3 coding DNA: TGTGCCAGCAGCTCGGGACAGACAAATGAAAAACTGTTTTTT.

The gene calls are TRBV19 and TRBJ2-2, with TRBD1 identical over 7 bases. The CDR3 consists of 16 residues. Germline V gene lookup returns CDR1 LNHDA and CDR2 SQIVND (reference sequence). V trimming: 11 bases; J trimming: 0 bases; junction bases outside the gene matches: 12. CDR3 protein: CASYARDRPNTGELFF. The CDR3 DNA reads TGTGCCTCTTATGCCCGGGACAGACCGAACACCGGGGAGCTGTTTTTT.

The chain links TRBV7-2 to TRBJ2-5, with 7 nucleotides matching TRBD2. The junction had 8 bases not matched to a gene; V was cut back by 1 base and J by 0 bases. The germline CDR1 and CDR2 sequences are SGHTA and FQGNSA. The CDR3 has 17 residues. The CDR3 here is CASSLVAAGTYQETQYF. CDR3 nucleotides: TGTGCCAGCAGCTTAGTAGCAGCGGGGACGTACCAAGAGACCCAGTACTTC.

The chain carries TRBV5-1 and TRBJ2-3; D is unresolved. This CDR3 comprises 11 residues. Trimming stripped 6 bases from V and 2 bases from J, with 4 bases between. Germline values: CDR1 SGHRS, CDR2 YFSETQ. For the CDR3, the DNA is TGCGCCAGCACCCTCACAGATACGCAGTATTTT. This gives the protein CASTLTDTQYF.

The J gene is TRBJ1-5, the V gene TRBV6-4, with D unclear. The germline V gene has CDR1 MRHNA and CDR2 SNTAGT. The CDR3 length is 13 residues. Trimming cost V 5 bases and J 4 bases, with 9 bases left between them. The CDR3 DNA reads TGTGCCAGCAGTCGCGAAGAGAATCAGCCCCAGCATTTT. It translates to CASSREENQPQHF.

The chain recombines TRBV6-5 with TRBJ2-5; 11 bases agree with TRBD1. The CDR3 is made up of 15 amino acids. From germline, CDR1 is MNHEY and CDR2 SVGAGI. The trim removed 6 bases at V and 5 bases at J, leaving 8 bases unmatched. In DNA, the CDR3 is TGTGCCAGCAGCGCTTGGACAGGGGGCAGGGAGACCCAGTACTTC. Encoded protein: CASSAWTGGRETQYF.

The chain has TRBV27 and TRBJ1-6; D might be TRBD1 (5 bases). CDR3 length equals 14 residues. Trimming cost V 3 bases and J 12 bases, with 15 bases left between them. CDR1 is MNHEY and CDR2 is SMNVEV in the germline V gene (reference sequence). The CDR3 loop is CASSFSASGGPLHF. Written as DNA, the CDR3 is TGTGCCAGCAGTTTCAGTGCATCCGGGGGACCCCTCCACTTT.